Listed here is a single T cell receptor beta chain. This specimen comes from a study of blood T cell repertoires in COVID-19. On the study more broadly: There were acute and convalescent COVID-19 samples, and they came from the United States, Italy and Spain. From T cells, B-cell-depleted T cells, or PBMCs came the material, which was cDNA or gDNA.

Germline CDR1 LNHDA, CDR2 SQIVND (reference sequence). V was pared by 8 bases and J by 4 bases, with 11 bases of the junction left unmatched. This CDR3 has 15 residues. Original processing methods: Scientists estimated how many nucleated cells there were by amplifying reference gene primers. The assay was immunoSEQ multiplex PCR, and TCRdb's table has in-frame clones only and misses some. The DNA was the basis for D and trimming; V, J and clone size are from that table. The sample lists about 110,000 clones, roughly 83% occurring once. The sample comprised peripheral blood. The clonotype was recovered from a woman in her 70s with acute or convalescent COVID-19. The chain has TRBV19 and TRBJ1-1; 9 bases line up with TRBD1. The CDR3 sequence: CASHRGQGVRTEAFF. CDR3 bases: TGTGCCAGTCACAGGGGGCAAGGTGTCCGCACTGAAGCTTTCTTT.